A single sample gave rise to the 2 T cell receptor beta chains below, sequenced in a study of radiation and T cells in renal cell carcinoma. Time point meaning: baseline pretreatment blood. Indicated treatment: 15 Gy SBRT to primary tumor, nephrectomy 4 weeks later. The protocol was immunoSEQ multiplex PCR, while the TCRdb copy is restricted to in-frame clones and leaves out a portion. The repertoire holds approximately 120,000 clones, with roughly 80% as singletons. Sequenced material: blood, taken from a patient whose treatment included radiotherapy and nephrectomy. All receptors derive from a woman aged 60-70 years with renal cell carcinoma.

This chain connects TRBV6-1 to TRBJ2-7, with D hard to call. The V gene's germline CDR1 is MNHNS and CDR2 SASEGT. Trimming pared 6 bases from V and 6 bases from J, leaving 21 bases between. The CDR3 has 15 residues. The CDR3 sequence: CASRGSLGFGVEQYF. In DNA form, the CDR3 reads TGTGCCAGCAGGGGTAGCTTAGGGTTTGGGGTCGAGCAGTACTTC.

The rearrangement uses TRBV6-6 and TRBJ1-2; possible D gene TRBD1, 5 bases. With 3 bases removed from V and 6 bases from J, the gap between germline ends came to 11 bases. The germline CDR1 and CDR2 sequences are MNHNY and SVGAGI (reference sequence). CDR3 length equals 13 residues. This chain's CDR3 is CASSYLKQDGYTF. CDR3 in DNA: TGTGCCAGCAGTTATCTCAAACAGGATGGCTACACCTTC.